This record looks at one T cell receptor beta chain sequence and its context. What it recognizes is unknown. The record originates from a study of shared clonotypes between healthy human individuals. V was pared by 6 bases and J by 1 base, with 24 bases between. The CDR3 is made up of 18 amino acids. Germline CDR1 reads LNHDA; CDR2 reads SQIVND (reference sequence). Regarding the study as a whole: Clonotype sharing among the donors was expected to vary with sequencing depth.

Repertoires were generated with immunoSEQ multiplex PCR, while TCRdb's copy carries only in-frame clones and drops some. In the table there are nearly 750,000 clones, roughly two thirds of which are singletons. The J gene is TRBJ1-1, the V gene TRBV19; possible D gene TRBD1, 5 bases. The sample comprised memory CD4+ T cells sorted from blood. Documented subset: CD45RA-negative fraction. The clonotype comes from a woman under 40 in good health. The CDR3 spells CASRIWGRGLLTNTEAFF. CDR3 bases: TGTGCCAGTAGAATTTGGGGCCGCGGCCTCCTGACGAACACTGAAGCTTTCTTT.